These 20 T cell receptor beta chains came from one sample sequenced in a study of response to subunit inactivated influenza vaccine. TCRdb re-analysed the RT-PCR reads in MiXCR, keeping a single row per CDR3 protein. Of about 500,000 distinct CDR3 sequences in the sample, 16% are singletons; the top ten hold less than 4%. Sample: CD4+ T cells sorted from PBMCs, taken less than 30 months after vaccination. Receptor source: a man aged 50 to 69 who received an inactivated influenza vaccine.

The rearrangement joins TRBV11-2 to TRBJ1-1; D is unresolved. The CDR3 totals 14 residues. V lost 1 base and J 0 bases, leaving 6 bases between the germline ends. CDR1 and CDR2 (germline): SGHAT, FQNNGV. The CDR3: CASSLGLLNTEAFF. The DNA of the CDR3 is TGTGCCAGCAGCTTAGGGCTCCTGAACACTGAAGCTTTCTTT.

V gene TRBV9 combines with J gene TRBJ2-1; tentatively, D is TRBD2 (6 bases). Germline V gene lookup returns CDR1 SGDLS and CDR2 YYNGEE. V was shortened by 0 bases and J by 4 bases, with 14 bases between the two germline ends. This CDR3 region has 16 residues. CDR3 nucleotides: TGTGCCAGCAGCGTAGGTTGGGAGGACTTTTACAATGAGCAGTTCTTC. It translates to CASSVGWEDFYNEQFF.

The genes are TRBV7-2 and TRBJ2-1; no clear D gene. CDR3 length: 15 residues. Per the germline V gene, CDR1 is SGHTA and CDR2 is FQGNSA. V was clipped by 1 base and J by 6 bases, with 13 bases between them. Here the CDR3 DNA reads TGTGCCAGCAGCTTAGGTCCTCCAAGGCTCAATGAGCAGTTCTTC. Protein product: CASSLGPPRLNEQFF.

Of note for this clonotype: It may be a read error: a sequence one base away is much more abundant. The chain employs TRBV5-5 and TRBJ2-1, with 7 positions matching TRBD1. Trimming at V came to 3 bases and at J to 7 bases, leaving 10 bases not matched to a gene. The germline CDR1 and CDR2 sequences are SGHKS and YYEKEE (reference sequence). The CDR3 is 15 residues long. CDR3 loop: CASSWGQFQGNEQFF. As DNA, the CDR3 is TGTGCCAGCAGCTGGGGACAGTTCCAGGGGAATGAGCAGTTCTTC.

This clonotype showed up just a few times. V and J are TRBV29-1 and TRBJ2-7; D tentatively fits TRBD1 or TRBD2 (5 bases each). Trimming stripped 4 bases from V and 5 bases from J, with 15 bases between. Germline V gene data show CDR1 as SQVTM and CDR2 as ANQGSEA. This CDR3 region has 13 residues. The CDR3 nucleotides read TGCAGCGTTGTAAGGGACCGAAGGGACGAGCAGTACTTC. Translation: CSVVRDRRDEQYF.

This clonotype occurred many times. This chain connects TRBV5-1 to TRBJ2-3, with 7 bases aligning to TRBD2. This CDR3 region has 15 residues. V trimming: 4 bases; J trimming: 2 bases; junction bases outside the gene matches: 7. Germline V gene sequence: CDR1 SGHRS, CDR2 YFSETQ. The CDR3 nucleotides are TGCGCCAGCAGCCCCAGCGGGATTCACACAGATACGCAGTATTTT. Its translation: CASSPSGIHTDTQYF.

This clonotype has a handful of counts. The J gene is TRBJ2-1, the V gene TRBV6-2 or TRBV6-3, with D hard to call. Germline lookup yields CDR1 MNHEY and CDR2 SVGEGT. Trimming removed 5 bases from V and 4 bases from J, with 21 bases in between. The length of the CDR3 is 17 residues. This CDR3 is CASSVPASPQGYNEQFF. The CDR3 DNA sequence: TGTGCCAGCAGTGTCCCGGCGAGTCCCCAAGGGTACAATGAGCAGTTCTTC.

This clonotype was counted many times. The rearrangement uses TRBV14 and TRBJ2-1; perhaps TRBD2 as D (6 bases). The CDR3 is made up of 16 amino acids. The germline V gene has CDR1 SGHDN and CDR2 FVKESK. V was shortened by 4 bases and J by 0 bases, with 13 bases between the two germline ends. CDR3 in amino acids: CASSRDWLSSYNEQFF. The DNA for the CDR3 is TGTGCCAGCAGCCGGGACTGGTTGAGCTCCTACAATGAGCAGTTCTTC.

This clonotype was counted between two and nine times. The chain employs TRBV9 and TRBJ2-1; TRBD2 might be the D (5 bases). Germline loops: CDR1 SGDLS, CDR2 YYNGEE. V dropped 7 bases and J dropped 9 bases, with 17 bases sitting between them. CDR3 size: 13 residues. CDR3 sequence reads: CASAPTLGSEQFF. CDR3 nucleotide sequence: TGTGCCAGCGCCCCTACGCTGGGGAGTGAGCAGTTCTTC. Full variable domain (missing parts from reference TRBV9 and TRBJ2-1): DSGVTQTPKHLITATGQRVTLRCSPRSGDLSVYWYQQSLDQGLQFLIQYYNGEERAKGNILERFSAQQFPDLHSELNLSSLELGDSALYFCASAPTLGSEQFFGPGTRLTVL.

This clonotype occurred many times. CDR3: CSARTDRGETQYF. Written as DNA, the CDR3 is TGCAGTGCTAGAACCGACAGGGGTGAGACCCAGTACTTC. This sequence joins TRBV20-1 and TRBJ2-5; 8 bases match TRBD1. CDR3 length equals 13 residues. Germline loops: CDR1 DFQATT, CDR2 SNEGSKA (reference sequence). Trimming took 2 bases from V and 5 from J; bases not matched to a gene: 4.

This clonotype appeared a few times. The V gene is TRBV11-2, the J gene TRBJ1-5; no clear D gene. CDR3 size: 13 residues. The ends were cut back, 5 bases at V and 3 bases at J, with 8 bases in the middle. Per the germline V gene, CDR1 is SGHAT and CDR2 is FQNNGV. CDR3 amino acids: CASSPGHNQPQHF. CDR3 bases: TGTGCCAGCAGCCCGGGTCACAATCAGCCCCAGCATTTT.

In this sample, this clonotype turned up a few times. V gene TRBV5-1 combines with J gene TRBJ1-1, with TRBD1 matching over 8 bases. This CDR3 is 12 amino acids long. Germline CDR1 SGHRS, CDR2 YFSETQ. V shed 4 bases, J shed 7 bases, and the junction held 3 bases outside the gene matches. In nucleotides, the CDR3 is TGCGCCAGCAGCCACAGGGGGGATGAAGCTTTCTTT. This gives the protein CASSHRGDEAFF.

The CDR3 sequence: CASSMAGTGGYEQYF. The DNA for the CDR3 is TGTGCCAGCAGCATGGCCGGGACAGGGGGTTACGAGCAGTACTTC. This sequence joins TRBV5-5 and TRBJ2-7; the match to TRBD1 covers 11 bases. The CDR3 is 15 amino acids. Germline trimming cut 4 bases from V and 4 bases from J; bases unmatched to any gene: 7. Germline V gene data show CDR1 as SGHKS and CDR2 as YYEKEE (reference sequence).

This chain uses TRBV7-9 with TRBJ2-5; D is undetermined. CDR1 SEHNR and CDR2 FQNEAQ come from the germline V gene (reference sequence). The CDR3 is 15 residues long. The V gene lost 6 bases and the J gene lost 2 bases, with 16 bases spanning the gap. The CDR3 protein is CASSYFRGYQETQYF. Here the CDR3 DNA reads TGTGCCAGCAGTTACTTTCGTGGGTATCAAGAGACCCAGTACTTC.

J is TRBJ2-3 and V is TRBV29-1, with 10 bases matching TRBD2. V lost 7 bases and J lost 2; bases outside the gene matches: 6. The CDR3 covers 14 residues. Looked up from germline, CDR1 is SQVTM and CDR2 is ANQGSEA. The chain's CDR3 is CSAKRGGVTDTQYF. CDR3 DNA: TGCAGCGCGAAGCGGGGGGGCGTCACAGATACGCAGTATTTT.

The rearrangement uses TRBV30 and TRBJ2-2; D remains unclear. Germline V gene lookup returns CDR1 GTSNPN and CDR2 SVGIG (reference sequence). Trimming pared 0 bases from V and 5 bases from J, leaving 13 bases between. The CDR3 loop spans 15 amino acids. CDR3 in DNA: TGTGCCTGGAGTGTTACGGGCAGCTTAACCGGGGAGCTGTTTTTT. It is translated as CAWSVTGSLTGELFF.

The chain carries TRBV20-1 and TRBJ2-1; unclear D gene. The length of the CDR3 is 13 residues. From germline, CDR1 is DFQATT and CDR2 SNEGSKA (reference sequence). V lost 3 bases and J lost 2, with 8 bases in between. The CDR3 DNA sequence: TGCAGTGCTAGGGTCCGGGCCTACAATGAGCAGTTCTTC. Protein: CSARVRAYNEQFF.

This clonotype showed up just a few times. The CDR3 sequence is CASSKDRDTEAFF. The CDR3 DNA sequence: TGTGCCAGCAGTAAGGACAGGGACACTGAAGCTTTCTTT. The chain carries TRBV2 and TRBJ1-1; 8 bases fit TRBD1. In germline, CDR1 is SNHLY, CDR2 FYNNEI. The V and J ends lost 5 bases and 3 bases, in that order; junction bases with no gene match: 2. CDR3 length equals 13 residues.

The chain combines TRBV12-3 or TRBV12-4 with TRBJ2-3; TRBD2 might be the D (5 bases). CDR3 length equals 15 residues. Trimming left V 6 bases short and J 2 bases short, with 15 bases between. As DNA, the CDR3 is TGTGCCAGCAGCCCCAGCGGAGGCCCCACAGATACGCAGTATTTT. This translates into CASSPSGGPTDTQYF.

V and J are TRBV29-1 and TRBJ1-3; no reliable D call. The germline gives CDR1 SQVTM, CDR2 ANQGSEA. This CDR3 is built from 13 residues. Trimming took off 6 bases at V and 0 bases at J, with 9 bases between the two ends. The CDR3 nucleotides read TGCAGCGTACTCAAAGACTCTGGAAACACCATATATTTT. This gives the protein CSVLKDSGNTIYF. Full variable domain (remainder filled in from reference TRBV29-1 and TRBJ1-3): SAVISQKPSRDICQRGTSLTIQCQVDSQVTMMFWYRQQPGQSLTLIATANQGSEATYESGFVIDKFPISRPNLTFSTLTVSNMSPEDSSIYLCSVLKDSGNTIYFGEGSWLTVV.